Sequencing of this T cell receptor beta chain was carried out in a study of Graves' ophthalmopathy and Graves' hyperthyroidism. Study-level results: A model built from 13 signatures distinguished ophthalmopathy from stable hyperthyroidism with 87.88% sensitivity and about 81% specificity.

Beta-chain TCR CDR3 regions were amplified from RNA transcripts. In the first round, RT-PCR was carried out with HTBI primers, and a multiplex PCR formed the second round. One entry per CDR3 protein, called by TCRdb with MiXCR from the multiplex PCR reads. Among roughly 1.1 million distinct CDR3 sequences listed, 35% to 40% were seen once. This clonotype was seen just once. The antigen is undetermined. The junction and the germline gene differ at one end; a read error may be behind it. From germline, CDR1 is SEHNR and CDR2 FQNEAQ (reference sequence). This CDR3 contains 15 residues. The chain has TRBV7-9 and TRBJ2-2; no clear D. Sequenced: peripheral blood or thyroid tissue (not recorded which). The clonotype originates from an adult man with Graves' hyperthyroidism. In DNA form, the CDR3 reads TGCGCCAGCAGCCAAGATATGTCGGTCACCGGGGAGCTGTTTTTT. Amino acids: CASSQDMSVTGELFF. Using reference TRBV7-9 and TRBJ2-2 for the parts outside the CDR3, the full variable domain is DTGVSQNPRHKITKRGQNVTFRCDPISEHNRLYWYRQTLGQGPEFLTYFQNEAQLEKSRLLSDRFSAERPKGSFSTLEIQRTEQGDSAMYLCASSQDMSVTGELFFGEGSRLTVL.